This T cell receptor beta chain originates from a study of STAT3 mutations in large granular lymphocyte leukemia. Study details: Over half of T-LGLL patients had one or more immunosuppressive regimens.

Clones were sequenced by immunoSEQ multiplex PCR, and TCRdb holds only the in-frame ones, with some missing. The data contain some 31,000 clones, about 90% of them singletons. About this clone itself: The antigen remains undetermined.

In germline, CDR1 is SGHTA, CDR2 FQGNSA. CDR3 length equals 13 residues. The trim removed 5 bases at V and 10 bases at J, leaving 8 bases unmatched. General study points: Every T-cell large granular lymphocyte leukemia patient had at least one immunodominant TCR beta clonotype. All newly emerging clones after therapy were STAT3 wild type.

The sample taken for sequencing was peripheral blood mononuclear cells. The sequence was collected from a man aged 55 to 70 with T-cell large granular lymphocyte leukemia. Some clones in this sample may be carry-over from other donors' samples. V usage is TRBV7-2 and J usage is TRBJ2-1; the match to TRBD1 covers 7 bases. The chain's CDR3 is CASSPRQGSEQFF. CDR3 DNA sequence: TGTGCCAGCAGCCCCCGACAGGGCTCCGAGCAGTTCTTC. The full variable domain, rest sourced from reference TRBV7-2 and TRBJ2-1, is GAGVSQSPSNKVTEKGKDVELRCDPISGHTALYWYRQSLGQGLEFLIYFQGNSAPDKSGLPSDRFSAERTGGSVSTLTIQRTQQEDSAVYLCASSPRQGSEQFFGPGTRLTVL.